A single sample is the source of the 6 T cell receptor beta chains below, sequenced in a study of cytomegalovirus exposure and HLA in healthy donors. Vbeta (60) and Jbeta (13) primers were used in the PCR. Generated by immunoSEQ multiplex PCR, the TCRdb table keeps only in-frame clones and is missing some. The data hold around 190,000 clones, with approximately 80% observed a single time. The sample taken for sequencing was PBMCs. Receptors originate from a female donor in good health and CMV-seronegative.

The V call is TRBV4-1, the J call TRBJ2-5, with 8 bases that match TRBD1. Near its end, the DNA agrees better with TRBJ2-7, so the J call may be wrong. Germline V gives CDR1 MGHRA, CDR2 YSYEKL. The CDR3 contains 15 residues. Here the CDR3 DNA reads TGCGCCAGCAGCCAACCGGACAGGGACGCCTACGAGCAGTACTTC. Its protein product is CASSQPDRDAYEQYF.

CDR3 bases: TGTGCCAGTACTAGCGGGTTACCGTACAATGAGCAGTTCTTC. Translating gives CASTSGLPYNEQFF. The rearrangement joins TRBV2 to TRBJ2-1, with TRBD2 matching over 9 bases. Unmatched junction bases numbered 7, after V lost 9 bases and J lost 4 bases. The CDR3 extends over 14 amino acids. Per the germline V gene, CDR1 is SNHLY and CDR2 is FYNNEI.

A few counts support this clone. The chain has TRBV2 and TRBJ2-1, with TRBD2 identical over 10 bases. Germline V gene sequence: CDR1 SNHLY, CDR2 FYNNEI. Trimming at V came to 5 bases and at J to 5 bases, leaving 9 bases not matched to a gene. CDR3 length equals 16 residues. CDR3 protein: CASSTGRLAGHNEQFF. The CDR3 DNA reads TGTGCCAGCAGTACAGGCCGACTAGCGGGCCACAATGAGCAGTTCTTC.

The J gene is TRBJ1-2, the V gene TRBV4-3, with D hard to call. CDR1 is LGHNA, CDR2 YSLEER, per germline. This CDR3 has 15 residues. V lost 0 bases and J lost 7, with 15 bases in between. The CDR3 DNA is TGCGCCAGCAGCCAAGAGCAGACGGCTCGGGGTGGCTACACCTTC. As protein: CASSQEQTARGGYTF.

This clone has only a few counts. CDR3 bases: TGTGCCAGCAGTAGGACAGGGTTCGACACCGGGGAGCTGTTTTTT. It codes for CASSRTGFDTGELFF. This rearrangement joins TRBV6-5 to TRBJ2-2; 8 nucleotides align to TRBD1. This CDR3 spans 15 amino acids. With 5 bases clipped from V and 3 bases from J, the junction kept 5 bases outside the gene matches. The V gene's germline CDR1 is MNHEY and CDR2 SVGAGI.

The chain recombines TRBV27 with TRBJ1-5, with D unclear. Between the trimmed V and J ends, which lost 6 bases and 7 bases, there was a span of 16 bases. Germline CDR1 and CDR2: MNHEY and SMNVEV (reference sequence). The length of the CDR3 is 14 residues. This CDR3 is CASRAGVGIQPQHF. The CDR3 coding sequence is TGTGCCAGCAGGGCCGGGGTCGGTATACAGCCCCAGCATTTT.